The text below deals with one T cell receptor beta chain. Its antigen is unidentified. cDNA libraries of TCR beta carried unique molecular identifiers. Input amounts of roughly 0.85 to 11 million T cells were used. These gave around 500,000 cDNA molecules, so each molecule approximated one T cell. TCRdb processed the PCR reads anew with MiXCR; each CDR3 protein has one entry. The sample shows roughly 600,000 distinct CDR3 sequences, around 47% of them seen only once. These data are taken from a study of post-analysis software for immune sequencing data. Broader study findings: A handful of TRBV segments were significantly more frequent in patients than in controls. TRBV5-6, TRBV5-1 and TRBV20-1 were among these segments.

Unmatched junction bases numbered 16, after V lost 7 bases and J lost 9 bases. In germline, CDR1 is MRHNA, CDR2 SNTAGT. This CDR3 is 15 amino acids long. V gene TRBV6-4 combines with J gene TRBJ2-7; 9 bases are shared with TRBD1. The clonotype was recovered from a girl between 10 and 17 years old with multiple sclerosis. What was sequenced was blood. As DNA, the CDR3 is TGTGCCAGCACTCTCGTAGGGGACAGGGAGGACGGGCAGTACTTC. It yields the protein CASTLVGDREDGQYF.